Listed below are T cell receptor beta chains from one sample, sequenced in a study of cytomegalovirus exposure and HLA in healthy donors. The assay was immunoSEQ multiplex PCR, and TCRdb's table has in-frame clones only and misses some. The sample lists over 150,000 clones; more than 70% were seen once. Specimen: PBMCs. These receptors were taken from a boy aged 2 to 10 in good health and CMV-seronegative. Each CDR3 is given with its conserved first and last residue. D genes are given only for firm matches. Clone size, where shown, is once, few, many, or a class for clones that have expanded.

abundance: NA; j_gene: TRBJ1-5; v_gene: TRBV5-5; d_gene: NA; CDR3aa: CASSWGGPEQPQHF
abundance: NA; j_gene: TRBJ2-7; v_gene: TRBV18; d_gene: TRBD1; CDR3aa: CASSPSRPDRGYEQYF
abundance: NA; j_gene: TRBJ1-1; v_gene: TRBV2; d_gene: TRBD1; CDR3aa: CASRIPGQVNTEAFF
abundance: NA; j_gene: TRBJ2-6; v_gene: TRBV29-1; d_gene: TRBD1; CDR3aa: CSVQNNRGHLSGANVLTF
abundance: NA; j_gene: TRBJ2-7; v_gene: TRBV27; d_gene: TRBD2; CDR3aa: CASSFLAGGYEQYF
abundance: NA; j_gene: TRBJ2-3; v_gene: TRBV28; d_gene: TRBD2; CDR3aa: CASRAPAGGPDTQYF
abundance: NA; j_gene: TRBJ1-1; v_gene: TRBV5-4; d_gene: NA; CDR3aa: CASTPNRDLGNTEAFF
abundance: NA; j_gene: TRBJ1-1; v_gene: TRBV10-1; d_gene: TRBD1; CDR3aa: CASSPGGEHTEAFF
abundance: NA; j_gene: TRBJ2-7; v_gene: TRBV5-6; d_gene: NA; CDR3aa: CASSGKDYSSYEQYF
abundance: NA; j_gene: TRBJ2-7; v_gene: TRBV7-2; d_gene: TRBD2; CDR3aa: CASSLKSSGTYEQYF
abundance: NA; j_gene: TRBJ2-5; v_gene: TRBV5-1; d_gene: TRBD2; CDR3aa: CASSLETSGRRETQYF
abundance: NA; j_gene: TRBJ2-2; v_gene: TRBV5-1; d_gene: TRBD1; CDR3aa: CASGTGGAEELFF
abundance: NA; j_gene: TRBJ1-1; v_gene: TRBV19; d_gene: TRBD1; CDR3aa: CASSTFRQGTEAFF
abundance: NA; j_gene: TRBJ2-3; v_gene: TRBV19; d_gene: NA; CDR3aa: CASSIDGALTYTQYF
abundance: NA; j_gene: TRBJ1-2; v_gene: TRBV6-5; d_gene: TRBD1; CDR3aa: CASSTDRVLGYTF
abundance: NA; j_gene: TRBJ2-7; v_gene: TRBV5-1; d_gene: TRBD1; CDR3aa: CASSQDRTFSYEQYF
abundance: NA; j_gene: TRBJ1-2; v_gene: TRBV19; d_gene: NA; CDR3aa: CASSPFTAWDTRDYGYTF
abundance: NA; j_gene: TRBJ2-6; v_gene: TRBV5-8; d_gene: TRBD1; CDR3aa: CASRTPGTAVSGANVLTF
abundance: once; j_gene: TRBJ2-4; v_gene: TRBV4-1; d_gene: NA; CDR3aa: CASSPGLAKNIQYF
abundance: NA; j_gene: TRBJ1-1; v_gene: TRBV11-2; d_gene: NA; CDR3aa: CASSFMADRNTEAFF
abundance: NA; j_gene: TRBJ1-1; v_gene: TRBV21-1; d_gene: NA; CDR3aa: CASTHPTGGTSEAFF
abundance: NA; j_gene: TRBJ2-3; v_gene: TRBV28; d_gene: TRBD1; CDR3aa: CASSSTGNDNTDTQYF
abundance: few; j_gene: TRBJ1-5; v_gene: TRBV21-1; d_gene: NA; CDR3aa: CASSKRAEGGLPQHF
abundance: NA; j_gene: TRBJ1-2; v_gene: TRBV18; d_gene: NA; CDR3aa: CASSPEDSYGYTF
abundance: NA; j_gene: TRBJ2-1; v_gene: TRBV10-1; d_gene: NA; CDR3aa: CASSESSRGGNEQFF
abundance: NA; j_gene: NA; v_gene: TRBV7-9; d_gene: NA; CDR3aa: CASTSTDSYEQYF
abundance: NA; j_gene: TRBJ2-1; v_gene: TRBV10-3; d_gene: TRBD1; CDR3aa: CAIRQAGTGLVGEQFF
abundance: NA; j_gene: TRBJ2-7; v_gene: TRBV27; d_gene: NA; CDR3aa: CASGALYEQYF
abundance: NA; j_gene: TRBJ1-2; v_gene: TRBV5-6; d_gene: TRBD1; CDR3aa: CASSVGQGFNGYTF
abundance: NA; j_gene: TRBJ1-5; v_gene: TRBV6-1; d_gene: NA; CDR3aa: CASSEATGGDQPQHF
abundance: NA; j_gene: TRBJ2-7; v_gene: TRBV7-2; d_gene: NA; CDR3aa: CASSLAVTSFYVQYF
abundance: NA; j_gene: TRBJ2-3; v_gene: TRBV11-2; d_gene: NA; CDR3aa: CASSLLVGATDTQYF
abundance: NA; j_gene: TRBJ1-1; v_gene: TRBV11-2; d_gene: TRBD1; CDR3aa: CASSLGQGSTEAFF
abundance: NA; j_gene: TRBJ2-7; v_gene: TRBV2; d_gene: TRBD2; CDR3aa: CARSEAGAYEQYF
abundance: NA; j_gene: TRBJ1-2; v_gene: TRBV29-1; d_gene: TRBD1; CDR3aa: CSTETGGGYGYTF
abundance: NA; j_gene: TRBJ2-6; v_gene: TRBV7-3; d_gene: NA; CDR3aa: CASSLTLPGANVLTF
abundance: once; j_gene: NA; v_gene: TRBV2; d_gene: TRBD2; CDR3aa: CASRGGTSGSYEQYF
abundance: NA; j_gene: TRBJ2-5; v_gene: TRBV7-9; d_gene: NA; CDR3aa: CASSPPPPRDETQYF
abundance: once; j_gene: TRBJ1-1; v_gene: TRBV19; d_gene: TRBD1; CDR3aa: CASSPQAGTANTEAFF
abundance: NA; j_gene: TRBJ2-3; v_gene: TRBV5-1; d_gene: TRBD2; CDR3aa: CASSLPSGGSFEDTQYF
abundance: once; j_gene: TRBJ2-5; v_gene: TRBV5-1; d_gene: TRBD2; CDR3aa: CASSLLIAGVGETQYF
abundance: NA; j_gene: TRBJ1-2; v_gene: TRBV30; d_gene: NA; CDR3aa: CAWSVLGVGYGYTF
abundance: NA; j_gene: TRBJ1-6; v_gene: TRBV6-5; d_gene: TRBD1; CDR3aa: CASTLGQGGSPLHF
abundance: once; j_gene: TRBJ2-3; v_gene: TRBV19; d_gene: TRBD2; CDR3aa: CASSRVAGANTDTQYF
abundance: NA; j_gene: NA; v_gene: TRBV6-5; d_gene: NA; CDR3aa: CASSYAGTSYEQYF
abundance: NA; j_gene: TRBJ1-1; v_gene: TRBV9; d_gene: TRBD1; CDR3aa: CASSVFAGGAMNTEAFF
abundance: NA; j_gene: TRBJ2-1; v_gene: TRBV7-6; d_gene: TRBD1; CDR3aa: CASSLAPGQGIFNEQFF
abundance: NA; j_gene: TRBJ2-7; v_gene: TRBV6-1; d_gene: NA; CDR3aa: CASSESRGMSYEQYF
abundance: NA; j_gene: TRBJ2-5; v_gene: TRBV7-2; d_gene: NA; CDR3aa: CASSSTPWGLETQYF
abundance: NA; j_gene: TRBJ2-3; v_gene: TRBV5-6; d_gene: NA; CDR3aa: CASSLGRRAGDTQYF
abundance: NA; j_gene: TRBJ2-2; v_gene: TRBV27; d_gene: NA; CDR3aa: CASIGMNTGELFF
abundance: NA; j_gene: TRBJ1-1; v_gene: TRBV6-1; d_gene: NA; CDR3aa: CASSERAQGTEAFF
abundance: NA; j_gene: TRBJ1-1; v_gene: TRBV2; d_gene: NA; CDR3aa: CASSTQGTVGRNREAFF
abundance: NA; j_gene: TRBJ2-1; v_gene: TRBV2; d_gene: TRBD2; CDR3aa: CASSDGPGLAGDNEQFF
abundance: NA; j_gene: TRBJ1-5; v_gene: TRBV12-5; d_gene: TRBD1; CDR3aa: CASGSLGQGDSNQPQHF
abundance: NA; j_gene: TRBJ2-2; v_gene: TRBV6-1; d_gene: NA; CDR3aa: CASSEGLEAGELFF
abundance: NA; j_gene: TRBJ1-1; v_gene: TRBV18; d_gene: NA; CDR3aa: CASSPGEDTEAFF
abundance: NA; j_gene: TRBJ2-7; v_gene: TRBV5-8; d_gene: TRBD2; CDR3aa: CASSWGLAGGGSYEQYF
abundance: NA; j_gene: TRBJ2-3; v_gene: TRBV18; d_gene: NA; CDR3aa: CASSPLTDRGGFAHTDTQYF